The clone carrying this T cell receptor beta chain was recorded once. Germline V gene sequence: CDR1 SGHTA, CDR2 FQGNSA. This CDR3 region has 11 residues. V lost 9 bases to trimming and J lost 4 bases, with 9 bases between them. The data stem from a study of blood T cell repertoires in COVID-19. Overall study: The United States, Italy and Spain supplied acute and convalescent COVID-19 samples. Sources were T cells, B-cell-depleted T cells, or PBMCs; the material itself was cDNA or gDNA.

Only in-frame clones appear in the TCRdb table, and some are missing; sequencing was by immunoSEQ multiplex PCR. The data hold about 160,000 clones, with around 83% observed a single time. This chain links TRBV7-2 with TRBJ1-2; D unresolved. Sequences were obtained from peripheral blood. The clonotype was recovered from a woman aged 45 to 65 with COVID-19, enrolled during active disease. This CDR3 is CARQIVYGYTF. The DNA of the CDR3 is TGTGCCAGACAGATTGTCTATGGCTACACCTTC.